This T cell receptor beta chain was sequenced in a study of Graves' ophthalmopathy and Graves' hyperthyroidism. This clonotype was recorded at least ten times. Presentation of ophthalmopathy in the donors involved moderate-to-severe activity, CAS ≥3, NOSPECS ≥4 and a duration under 3 months. Clinical symptoms and serum thyroxine were used for diagnosis; TRAb, thyroid ultrasound and orbital computed tomography were also relied on. RNA transcripts were the template, and TCR beta CDR3 regions were amplified from them. A first-round RT-PCR used HTBI primers, followed by a second-round multiplex PCR. One entry per CDR3 protein, called by TCRdb with MiXCR from the multiplex PCR reads. The sample has about 400,000 distinct CDR3 sequences, about 16% seen once. Germline CDR1 reads MDHEN; CDR2 reads SYDVKM. The CDR3 runs 12 residues. Deletions cut 3 bases from V and 5 bases from J, with 8 bases between.

Sequencing was carried out using peripheral blood. The chain uses TRBV28 and TRBJ2-7, with no clear D. The clonotype was recovered from a woman younger than 35 with Graves' ophthalmopathy. The CDR3: CASSFLTHEQYF. The CDR3 DNA is TGTGCCAGCAGTTTTCTCACCCACGAGCAGTACTTC.